The clone carrying this T cell receptor (beta chain) has a single count. The data were taken from a study of cytomegalovirus exposure and HLA in healthy donors. Turning to the study itself: Of about 390 genotyped donors, roughly 81% grouped in the Caucasian-associated ancestry cluster.

The donors gave bone marrow, and they were healthy. Primers included in the PCR were 60 Vbeta and 13 Jbeta primers. Some clones are missing from TCRdb's copy, which holds only in-frame ones; the method was immunoSEQ multiplex PCR. Found here are roughly 150,000 clones, about 88% of them singletons; the top ten hold roughly 2.3%. Germline trimming cut 6 bases from V and 6 bases from J; bases unmatched to any gene: 11. Germline lookup yields CDR1 MNHEY and CDR2 SMNVEV (reference sequence). The CDR3 is 15 residues long. V gene TRBV27 combines with J gene TRBJ1-5, with TRBD1 matching over 7 bases. The receptor was isolated from a woman aged 18-30 years in good health and CMV-seronegative. The sample taken for sequencing was PBMCs. The CDR3 loop reads CASRAGTQGSQPQHF. The CDR3, as DNA: TGTGCCAGCAGAGCCGGGACACAGGGGAGTCAGCCCCAGCATTTT.